Included here is one TCR beta chain sequence, with context. The CDR3 runs to 16 residues. Looked up from germline, CDR1 is LGHNT and CDR2 is FRNRAP. Trimming stripped 1 base from V and 2 bases from J, with 15 bases between. The data are from a study of PD-L1 blockade in urothelial cancer. Patients presented with locally advanced or metastatic urothelial carcinoma. Sequenced by immunoSEQ multiplex PCR; TCRdb stores in-frame clones only, minus some. The sample yields about 38,000 clones, about 79% seen once. Material: PBMCs, obtained around atezolizumab (anti-PD-L1) treatment. The chain is built from TRBV12-5 and TRBJ2-7; D might be TRBD2 (6 bases). This clonotype was sampled from a man aged 60-69 years with urothelial cancer. CDR3 sequence: CASGLAEEGTTYEQYF. In nucleotides, the CDR3 is TGTGCTAGTGGTTTGGCTGAGGAGGGAACCACCTACGAGCAGTACTTC. The full variable domain, completed using reference TRBV12-5 and TRBJ2-7, is DARVTQTPRHKVTEMGQEVTMRCQPILGHNTVFWYRQTMMQGLELLAYFRNRAPLDDSGMPKDRFSAEMPDATLATLKIQPSEPRDSAVYFCASGLAEEGTTYEQYFGPGTRLTVT.